This TCR beta chain is from a study of OX40 agonist ivuxolimab in advanced cancers. Comment on this clone: Its antigen is currently unknown.

Generated by immunoSEQ multiplex PCR, the TCRdb table keeps only in-frame clones and is missing some. Of tens of thousands of clones in the sample, approximately 92% were seen once. This CDR3 spans 16 amino acids. Germline V gene data show CDR1 as SGHRS and CDR2 as YFSETQ. After removal of 0 bases from V and 5 bases from J, the junction contained 7 bases not matched to a gene. Findings and limits, study-wide: Mean expanded clone counts were higher in CD8+ than CD4+ T cells.

The sample consisted of CD4+ or CD8+ T cells sorted from blood, taken in a trial of the OX40 agonist ivuxolimab. This TCR was recovered from an adult with an advanced solid tumor such as melanoma, head and neck, liver or kidney cancer. The chain combines TRBV5-1 with TRBJ2-5, with 10 bases identical to TRBD1. DNA for the CDR3: TGCGCCAGCAGCTTGGAGGGGACAGGGGACTGGGAGACCCAGTACTTC. It specifies CASSLEGTGDWETQYF. Full variable domain (outside the CDR3, taken from reference TRBV5-1 and TRBJ2-5): KAGVTQTPRYLIKTRGQQVTLSCSPISGHRSVSWYQQTPGQGLQFLFEYFSETQRNKGNFPGRFSGRQFSNSRSEMNVSTLELGDSALYLCASSLEGTGDWETQYFGPGTRLLVL.